This paragraph covers one T cell receptor beta chain sequence. This clonotype was counted at least ten times. Its antigen specificity is not known. Qualities for individual bases were not recorded, and no much larger clone is one base off. The library relied on 5' RACE. Sequencing instrument: Illumina HiSeq 2000. Template switching added a universal primer binding site, and the final cDNA carried a unique molecular identifier that allowed TCR cDNA molecules to be counted accurately. First-strand cDNA for TCR alpha and beta chains was synthesized from specific primers in the conserved constant-segment region. To control for contamination, every cDNA library carried two barcodes: a SMART-Mk sample barcode plus Illumina barcodes. TruSeq adapter sequences, together with Illumina sample barcodes, were added in two successive PCR steps. The TCR alpha and beta cDNA libraries were sequenced on the Illumina HiSeq platform using custom primers. For the original study's pipeline: MiGEC processed the raw reads to extract unique molecular identifiers, while MiXCR was used to determine the CDR3 positions. Recombination models were inferred per individual with the repgenHMM and IGoR tools using an EM algorithm. Shared clonotypes were analyzed with the tcR package in R, and sharing was normalized by the product of cloneset sizes. To study raw recombination without the effects of thymic and clonal selection, out-of-frame nonproductive sequences were analyzed. TCRdb reanalyzed the raw reads on its own, using fastp at Q25 for trimming and MiXCR for clone calling, and kept in-frame beta chains. CDR3 protein duplicates are merged, each entry listing the most common genes and DNA. TCRdb, not the original authors, processed these V and J calls. This sample comprises fewer than 500,000 distinct CDR3 sequences, approximately 14% of them detected only once. The leading ten clones occupy 0.98% of the sample.

This specimen belongs to a study of identical twins (dated by TCRdb to 2016 to 2017). General notes on the study: To test whether fetal clonotypes persist, this study deep-sequenced TCR alpha and beta repertoires from monozygotic twins, from unrelated adults of various ages, and from cord blood. Replicate twin experiments were performed at different times using different library preparation protocols to rule out contamination.

The investigation overall reported the following: The excess sharing between twins in beta out-of-frame sequences was weaker because fewer shared sequences reduced the signal-to-noise ratio. Out-of-frame TCR alpha sharing in monozygotic twins was systematically underestimated by recombination models, whereas sharing between unrelated individuals was in agreement with the recombination models. Zero-insertion analyses could be partly confounded by invariant T cells such as MAIT and iNKT, though diverse VJ usage argued against such confounding for most clonotypes. Because the same donors could not be followed over many years, the conclusions depended on cross-sectional statistical analysis. Abundant cord blood beta clonotypes carried fewer insertions; young adult naive repertoires showed a weaker similar trend, while memory repertoires showed none. Compared with coincidental sharing between unrelated individuals, an excess of low generation-probability sequences was observed among out-of-frame TCR alpha sequences shared between twins.

The CDR3 runs 12 amino acids, cysteine and phenylalanine included. Solely the CDR3 DNA is kept, with 36 bases framed from the first base. V is reduced by 1 base and J by 5 bases, leaving a spacing of 4 bases between them. CDR1 and CDR2 (MGHRA, YSYEKL) derive from the germline V gene. Every donor was a healthy Caucasian. The twin cohort comprised three pairs of female monozygotic twins, all aged about 18 to 29 years. CD4+ and CD8+ T cell populations were isolated with positive isolation kits from Invitrogen. The sample was also linked to a second study, of yellow fever vaccine responses in identical twins. The other study reports the following: According to the authors, the vaccine-induced T cell response in identical twins seemed to be partly convergent and partly specific to each individual. Focusing on identical twins, the study followed the T cell clones that responded to the vaccine, and did so with precision.

The TCR comes from a woman younger than 30 in good health. Recombination connected TRBV4-1 to TRBJ2-3, with no D gene named confidently. Material for sequencing was CD4+ T cells sorted from blood. The CDR3 has the sequence CASSQGVDTQYF. The sequence in DNA is TGCGCCAGCAGCCAAGGGGTAGATACGCAGTATTTT.